The clone carrying this TCR beta chain was counted between two and nine times. This sample was taken from a study of beta chain features in type 1 diabetes. Investigators reverse transcribed all isolated RNA, so they sequenced expressed TCRB transcripts. Produced via immunoSEQ multiplex PCR; TCRdb's table is partial and in-frame only. Among about 350,000 clones, 15% to 20% were seen once, and the ten largest hold under 0.05%. There are 16 residues in the CDR3. Germline V lookup: CDR1 SGHDT, CDR2 YYEEEE. The ends lost 1 base at V and 6 bases at J; junction bases unmatched: 10. Sequencing was carried out using naive CD4+ T cells from blood. The chain recombines TRBV5-6 with TRBJ1-5; 7 bases are a match to TRBD1. The clonotype comes from a woman between 18 and 29 years old in good health. The CDR3 DNA follows: TGTGCCAGCAGCTTGTACAGCAGGGGGTCGGGTCAGCCCCAGCATTTT. It codes for CASSLYSRGSGQPQHF.